The T cell receptor beta chain under discussion was sequenced for a study of T cells in Graves' hyperthyroidism and ophthalmopathy. Study conclusions and caveats: Blood shared most expanded thyroid clonotypes above 0.001.

The TCR beta CDR3 regions underwent amplification using RNA transcripts as the source. A set of HTBI primers served as the primers for a first-round RT-PCR of the TCR CDR3. TCRdb fed the multiplex PCR reads into MiXCR, producing one record per CDR3 protein. The sample gives around 300,000 distinct CDR3 sequences, around 25% of which show up once; around 30% is in the top ten. This clonotype was recorded at least ten times. The antigen is undetermined. CDR3 length: 13 residues. Deletions cut 6 bases from V and 3 bases from J, with 14 bases between. The germline CDR1 and CDR2 sequences are SQVTM and ANQGSEA.

The receptor was derived from a man aged 35-49 years with Graves' hyperthyroidism that later progressed to Graves' ophthalmopathy. The specimen sequenced was blood. The chain employs TRBV29-1 and TRBJ2-5; possibly TRBD1 for D (6 bases). The CDR3 loop reads CSVKRTEKETQYF. As DNA, the CDR3 is TGCAGCGTGAAGCGGACAGAAAAAGAGACCCAGTACTTC.